This T cell receptor beta chain was identified during a study of beta chain features in type 1 diabetes. There was one heparinised blood draw per donor, averaging approximately 120 mL. Central memory, naive, regulatory and stem cell-like memory CD4+ cells were sorted by CD45RO/CCR7/CD25/CD127/CD95/CD27. Whole-study results and caveats: Type 1 diabetes patients had TCRB CDR3s that were shorter (moderately but significantly so) in all four CD4+ subsets. Patients with type 1 diabetes showed fewer VDJ junction insertions and more deletions. Comparison showed that naive, central memory and Treg TCRB repertoires appeared more similar among patients than among healthy donors.

Worth noting for this clone: Its antigen is not known.

Trimming removed 3 bases from V and 6 bases from J; junction bases left unmatched: 2. The CDR3 consists of 16 residues. Germline-derived CDR1 and CDR2 are LGHNA and YNFKEQ. Isolated RNA was reverse transcribed in full, so expressed TCRB transcripts were sequenced. Here immunoSEQ multiplex PCR was the method, and the copy in TCRdb shows in-frame clones only, minus some. The table shows under 300,000 clones, with approximately 15% occurring only once. This clonotype originated in a man aged 25-45 years with type 1 diabetes. The V gene is TRBV4-2, the J gene TRBJ2-1; 16 bases match TRBD2. The sequenced sample consisted of naive CD4+ T cells from blood. The CDR3 reads CASSQGLAGGVNEQFF. As DNA, the CDR3 is TGTGCCAGCAGCCAGGGACTAGCGGGAGGGGTCAATGAGCAGTTCTTC.